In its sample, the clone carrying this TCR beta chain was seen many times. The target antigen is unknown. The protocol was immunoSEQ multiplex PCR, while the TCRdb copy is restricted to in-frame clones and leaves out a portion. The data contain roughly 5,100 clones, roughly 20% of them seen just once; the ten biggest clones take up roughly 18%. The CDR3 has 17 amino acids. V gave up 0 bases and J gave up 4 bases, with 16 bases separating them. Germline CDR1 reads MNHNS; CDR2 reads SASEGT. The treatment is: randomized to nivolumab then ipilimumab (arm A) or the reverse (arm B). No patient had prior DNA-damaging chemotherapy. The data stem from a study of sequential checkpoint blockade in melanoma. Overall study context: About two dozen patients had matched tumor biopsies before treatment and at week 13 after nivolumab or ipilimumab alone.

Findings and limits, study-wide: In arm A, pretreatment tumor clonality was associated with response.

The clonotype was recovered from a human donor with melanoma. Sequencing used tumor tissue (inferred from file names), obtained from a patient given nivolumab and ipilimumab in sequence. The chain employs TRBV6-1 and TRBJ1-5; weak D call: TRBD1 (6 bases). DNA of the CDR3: TGTGCCAGCAGTGAAGCGTCGGTTTACAGGGTTAATCAGCCCCAGCATTTT. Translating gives CASSEASVYRVNQPQHF.